This entry lists 3 T cell receptor beta chains sequenced from one sample in a study of post-analysis software for immune sequencing data. No antigens are known for them. Presence of unique molecular identifiers characterized the TCR beta cDNA libraries. One entry per CDR3 protein results from TCRdb running MiXCR on the PCR reads. The repertoire holds about 200,000 distinct CDR3 sequences, over 25% seen once, with around 3.7% in the top ten. General observations from the study: TRBV5-6, TRBV5-1 and TRBV20-1 belonged to a set of roughly five TRBV segments that were more frequent in patients than controls.

The material sequenced was blood. The receptor source for this set is a girl aged 2-17 years with multiple sclerosis.

This clonotype has ten or more counts. V gene TRBV20-1 combines with J gene TRBJ1-6; D perhaps matches TRBD1 (5 bases). In germline, CDR1 is DFQATT, CDR2 SNEGSKA (reference sequence). This CDR3 comprises 15 residues. Trimming took off 3 bases at V and 7 bases at J, with 16 bases between the two ends. The CDR3 DNA reads as TGCAGTGCTAGGGGTCCGGGACCTACCAATTCACCCCTCCACTTT. It is translated as CSARGPGPTNSPLHF.

About this clonotype: A read error may account for a junction end that differs from germline. The chain recombines TRBV10-3 with TRBJ1-4; D call uncertain. Germline CDR1 ENHRY, CDR2 SYGVKD. The CDR3 is 14 residues long. CDR3 sequence: CAVSESVKAEKLFF. The CDR3 DNA sequence: TGTGCCGTCAGTGAGTCAGTCAAGGCTGAAAAACTGTTTTTT.

The CDR3 reads CASSVTSGTGELFF. The CDR3 DNA is TGTGCCAGCAGTGTTACTAGCGGCACCGGGGAGCTGTTTTTT. The J gene is TRBJ2-2, the V gene TRBV6-4, with 8 bases aligning to TRBD2. The germline CDR1 and CDR2 sequences are MRHNA and SNTAGT. Trimming took 4 bases from V and 4 from J; bases not matched to a gene: 2. The CDR3 is 14 residues long.